Below, 14 T cell receptor beta chains from the same sample are listed, as sequenced in a study of cytomegalovirus exposure and HLA in healthy donors. The PCR employed 60 Vbeta primers together with 13 Jbeta primers. Sequenced by immunoSEQ multiplex PCR; TCRdb stores in-frame clones only, minus some. The table has about 190,000 clones, 85% seen once. Material for sequencing was PBMCs. These receptors originate from a boy aged 2 to 9 in good health and CMV-seronegative.

V and J are TRBV6-1 and TRBJ2-7; 10 nucleotides match TRBD1. Losses at the gene ends were 9 bases for V and 6 bases for J; bases not matched to a gene: 5. In germline, CDR1 is MNHNS, CDR2 SASEGT. This CDR3 has 12 residues. CDR3 in DNA: TGTGCCAGTGAGACAGGGGGCCTCGAGCAGTACGTC. It is translated as CASETGGLEQYV.

The genes are TRBV18 and TRBJ2-7; maybe TRBD1 (6 bases). The length of the CDR3 is 16 residues. The ends were cut back, 3 bases at V and 0 bases at J, with 15 bases in the middle. Looked up from germline, CDR1 is KGHSH and CDR2 is LQKENI. Here the CDR3 reads CASSPSRDKSSYEQYF. The CDR3 DNA is TGTGCCAGCTCACCTAGCCGGGACAAGAGCTCCTACGAGCAGTACTTC. The full variable domain, its missing parts supplied by reference TRBV18 and TRBJ2-7, is NAGVMQNPRHLVRRRGQEARLRCSPMKGHSHVYWYRQLPEEGLKFMVYLQKENIIDESGMPKERFSAEFPKEGPSILRIQQVVRGDSAAYFCASSPSRDKSSYEQYFGPGTRLTVT.

The CDR3 sequence: CASSPIRTGTNYTF. DNA of the CDR3: TGTGCCAGCAGCCCTATTCGGACAGGGACTAACTACACCTTC. V and J are TRBV11-2 and TRBJ1-2; 8 bases map to TRBD1. CDR1 is SGHAT, CDR2 FQNNGV, per germline. The J segment lost 10 bases and the V segment lost 5 bases, leaving 12 bases of the junction unmatched. This CDR3 is 14 amino acids long.

The chain has TRBV30 and TRBJ2-1; D unresolved. CDR1 and CDR2 (germline): GTSNPN, SVGIG (reference sequence). This CDR3 is 12 amino acids long. Trimming stripped 0 bases from V and 6 bases from J, with 6 bases between. CDR3 nucleotide sequence: TGTGCCTGGAGTGTAACGGGCAATGAGCAGTTCTTC. Translated: CAWSVTGNEQFF.

The chain combines TRBV21-1 with TRBJ1-5; the table calls TRBD1, which could not be checked here. TRBV21-1 is described as a pseudogene. The CDR3 has 20 amino acids. CDR3 nucleotides: TGTGCCAGCAGCAAAGGGGGGGACAGGGGTTTGAAAAATAGCAATCAGCCCCAGCATTTT. Residues: CASSKGGDRGLKNSNQPQHF.

CDR3 sequence reads: CSASRSTDTQYF. In nucleotides, the CDR3 is TGCAGCGCGTCCAGGAGCACAGATACGCAGTATTTT. The chain is built from TRBV29-1 and TRBJ2-3; D unclear. Trimming removed 7 bases from V and 0 bases from J, with 8 bases in between. Looked up from germline, CDR1 is SQVTM and CDR2 is ANQGSEA. The CDR3 contains 12 residues.

The chain combines TRBV7-6 with TRBJ2-5; D is ambiguous. The ends were cut back, 0 bases at V and 3 bases at J, with 8 bases in the middle. This CDR3 has 14 residues. Germline V gene data show CDR1 as SGHVS and CDR2 as FNYEAQ. CDR3 nucleotide sequence: TGTGCCAGCAGCTTAGCGGTCTATAAAGAGACCCAGTACTTC. This sequence encodes CASSLAVYKETQYF.

The gene calls are TRBV14 and TRBJ2-1, with 8 bases fitting TRBD2. This CDR3 is built from 16 residues. Germline lookup yields CDR1 SGHDN and CDR2 FVKESK. With 3 bases clipped from V and 4 bases from J, the junction kept 8 bases outside the gene matches. This CDR3 is CASSQAGGLPYNEQFF. The CDR3 nucleotides read TGTGCCAGCAGCCAGGCGGGAGGATTACCTTACAATGAGCAGTTCTTC. Filled out from reference TRBV14 and TRBJ2-1, the complete variable domain reads EAGVTQFPSHSVIEKGQTVTLRCDPISGHDNLYWYRRVMGKEIKFLLHFVKESKQDESGMPNNRFLAERTGGTYSTLKVQPAELEDSGVYFCASSQAGGLPYNEQFFGPGTRLTVL.

The chain carries TRBV7-8 and TRBJ1-1, with a tentative D call TRBD1 (6 bases). Trimming removed 2 bases from V and 1 base from J, with 20 bases in between. Germline lookup yields CDR1 SGHVS and CDR2 FQNEAQ. The CDR3 consists of 18 residues. CDR3 loop: CASSLNYPGGPSNTEAFF. The CDR3 DNA reads TGTGCCAGCAGCTTAAATTACCCGGGGGGGCCCTCGAACACTGAAGCTTTCTTT.

The J gene is TRBJ2-7, the V gene TRBV7-2; 11 positions agree with TRBD2. With 5 bases clipped from V and 3 bases from J, the junction kept 9 bases outside the gene matches. This CDR3 contains 16 residues. The germline V gene encodes CDR1 SGHTA and CDR2 FQGNSA. The CDR3 coding sequence is TGTGCCAGCAGCAATGATAGACTAGCGGGAATCTACGAGCAGTACTTC. Translating it yields CASSNDRLAGIYEQYF.

The chain's CDR3 is CASLRSSYNSPLHF. CDR3 coding DNA: TGTGCCAGTTTGAGGAGCTCCTATAATTCACCCCTCCACTTT. The chain recombines TRBV2 with TRBJ1-6; D remains unclear. CDR3 length equals 14 residues. Germline V gene data show CDR1 as SNHLY and CDR2 as FYNNEI. V was pared by 9 bases and J by 0 bases, with 9 bases between.

J is TRBJ2-7 and V is TRBV28, with D tentatively TRBD1 (7 bases). Germline loops: CDR1 MDHEN, CDR2 SYDVKM. Between the trimmed V and J ends, which lost 6 bases and 2 bases, there was a span of 17 bases. The CDR3 loop spans 15 amino acids. CDR3 residues: CASSSSVTGAYEQYF. CDR3 sequence (DNA): TGTGCCAGCAGCTCTAGCGTAACAGGGGCCTACGAGCAGTACTTC.

CDR3 nucleotide sequence: TGTGCCAGCAGCGAACAGGGGGGTGAAGCTTTCTTT. Protein sequence: CASSEQGGEAFF. The chain recombines TRBV11-3 with TRBJ1-1; 8 bases match TRBD1. J was trimmed by 7 bases and V by 5 bases; bases with no gene match: 3. In germline, CDR1 is SGHNT, CDR2 YENEEA. CDR3 size: 12 residues.

The chain couples TRBV10-2 to TRBJ2-3; TRBD2 agrees at 10 bases. The V gene end was trimmed by 5 bases and the J gene end by 2 bases; junction bases not matched to a gene: 7. The germline CDR1 and CDR2 sequences are WSHSY and SAAADI. The CDR3 length is 16 residues. The CDR3 coding sequence is TGCGCCAGCAGTCCCCTAGCGGGGGCCTCCACAGATACGCAGTATTTT. Translation gives CASSPLAGASTDTQYF.